These 12 T cell receptor beta chains share one sample of origin, sequenced in a study of post-analysis software for immune sequencing data. Overall study results and limits: About 5 TRBV segments were more frequent in patients than controls; TRBV5-6, TRBV5-1 and TRBV20-1 belonged to this group.

These TCRs' antigens remain unknown. Unique molecular identifiers tagged the TCR beta cDNA libraries. MiXCR was run by TCRdb on the PCR reads, yielding one entry per CDR3 protein. The sample shows approximately 250,000 distinct CDR3 sequences, 35% to 40% of them seen only once. The sample taken for sequencing was blood. Every receptor here comes from a girl aged 5-17 years with multiple sclerosis.

This clonotype showed up many times. The CDR3 region is CASSEGETQYF. As DNA, the CDR3 is TGCGCCAGCAGCGAAGGGGAGACCCAGTACTTC. This rearrangement joins TRBV5-1 to TRBJ2-5, with D unclear. The CDR3 contains 11 residues. V was shortened by 4 bases and J by 5 bases, with 6 bases between the two germline ends. Germline assignment: CDR1 SGHRS and CDR2 YFSETQ.

V gene TRBV19 combines with J gene TRBJ1-2, with 9 nucleotides matching TRBD1. The CDR3 has 17 residues. The V gene end was trimmed by 3 bases and the J gene end by 0 bases; junction bases not matched to a gene: 8. Germline assignment: CDR1 LNHDA and CDR2 SQIVND (reference sequence). The CDR3 nucleotides are TGTGCCAGTAGTATGGGACAGGGACCTCTTTCTAACTATGGCTACACCTTC. Its translation: CASSMGQGPLSNYGYTF.

The V and J genes are TRBV4-1 and TRBJ2-1; D is ambiguous. Germline-derived CDR1 and CDR2 are MGHRA and YSYEKL. V gave up 1 base and J gave up 0 bases, with 7 bases separating them. This CDR3 comprises 15 residues. CDR3 sequence reads: CASSQAPYSYNEQFF. The DNA for the CDR3 is TGCGCCAGCAGCCAAGCGCCATACTCCTACAATGAGCAGTTCTTC.

In its sample, this clonotype was seen many times. This chain joins TRBV6-1 and TRBJ1-4; D ambiguous. The germline CDR1 and CDR2 sequences are MNHNS and SASEGT. The CDR3 length is 13 residues. Trimming left V 7 bases short and J 5 bases short, with 11 bases between. CDR3 DNA sequence: TGTGCCAGCACCCAAGTGGGGAATGAAAAACTGTTTTTT. This encodes CASTQVGNEKLFF.

This clonotype came up many times. The chain combines TRBV7-2 with TRBJ1-6; possible D gene TRBD1, 5 bases. The CDR3 has 17 amino acids. With 1 base removed from V and 7 bases from J, the gap between germline ends came to 17 bases. CDR1 and CDR2 (germline): SGHTA, FQGNSA. This CDR3 is CASSLGFGQGRNSPLHF. DNA of the CDR3: TGTGCCAGCAGCTTAGGGTTTGGGCAGGGACGAAATTCACCCCTCCACTTT. Full variable domain (outside the CDR3, taken from reference TRBV7-2 and TRBJ1-6): GAGVSQSPSNKVTEKGKDVELRCDPISGHTALYWYRQSLGQGLEFLIYFQGNSAPDKSGLPSDRFSAERTGGSVSTLTIQRTQQEDSAVYLCASSLGFGQGRNSPLHFGNGTRLTVT.

The rearrangement links TRBV5-1 to TRBJ1-2, with D perhaps TRBD1 (5 bases). The germline gives CDR1 SGHRS, CDR2 YFSETQ. The length of the CDR3 is 18 residues. V lost 2 bases, J lost 1 base, and 21 bases lay in between. CDR3 bases: TGCGCCAGCAGCTTCAAAGGGACGACTCTCCTCGATAACTATGGCTACACCTTC. Translated: CASSFKGTTLLDNYGYTF.

The CDR3 region is CATRGRQGITTGELFF. The CDR3 region has the DNA TGTGCCACCAGGGGGAGGCAGGGGATAACGACCGGGGAGCTGTTTTTT. The rearrangement links TRBV6-5 to TRBJ2-2; D possibly corresponds to TRBD1 (7 bases). CDR1 MNHEY and CDR2 SVGAGI come from the germline V gene. This CDR3 has 16 residues. V lost 10 bases and J 5 bases, leaving 23 bases between the germline ends.

This chain uses TRBV19 with TRBJ1-6; D not certain. CDR1 and CDR2 from the germline V gene are LNHDA and SQIVND (reference sequence). Trimming cost V 3 bases and J 10 bases, with 7 bases left between them. The CDR3 runs to 12 residues. The CDR3 loop reads CASSIVRSPLHF. In DNA form, the CDR3 reads TGTGCCAGTAGTATCGTCCGGTCACCCCTCCACTTT.

This clonotype was observed many times. The chain uses TRBV18 and TRBJ2-1; 9 bases match TRBD2. V lost 3 bases, J lost 2 bases, and 5 bases stayed unmatched. The CDR3 spans 16 residues. The germline V gene has CDR1 KGHSH and CDR2 LQKENI. The CDR3, as DNA: TGTGCCAGCTCACCGAGACTAGCGGCGGCCTACAATGAGCAGTTCTTC. Translation: CASSPRLAAAYNEQFF. The complete variable domain, with remaining parts taken from reference TRBV18 and TRBJ2-1, reads NAGVMQNPRHLVRRRGQEARLRCSPMKGHSHVYWYRQLPEEGLKFMVYLQKENIIDESGMPKERFSAEFPKEGPSILRIQQVVRGDSAAYFCASSPRLAAAYNEQFFGPGTRLTVL.

This clonotype was seen ten or more times. This sequence joins TRBV20-1 and TRBJ2-5, with 7 bases that match TRBD2. The CDR3 contains 17 residues. From germline, CDR1 is DFQATT and CDR2 SNEGSKA (reference sequence). V was pared by 2 bases and J by 1 base, with 13 bases of the junction left unmatched. The CDR3 reads CSARPRRGRGSQETQYF. CDR3 in DNA: TGCAGTGCTAGACCTCGTCGAGGGCGGGGGAGCCAAGAGACCCAGTACTTC.

This clonotype came up many times. The chain joins TRBV13 to TRBJ2-6, with D possibly matching TRBD2 (5 bases). The ends were cut back, 3 bases at V and 4 bases at J, with 16 bases in the middle. The CDR3 extends over 17 amino acids. Germline CDR1 is PRHDT and CDR2 is FYEKMQ (reference sequence). Written as DNA, the CDR3 is TGTGCCAGCAGCTTTACCGGTGCGGGCCAGGGGGCCAACGTCCTGACTTTC. It codes for CASSFTGAGQGANVLTF.

This clonotype was seen more than once but under ten times. The V gene is TRBV7-2, the J gene TRBJ2-3, with D tentatively TRBD1 or TRBD2 (6 bases each). V was clipped by 2 bases and J by 4 bases, with 13 bases between them. CDR1 SGHTA and CDR2 FQGNSA come from the germline V gene. The CDR3 length is 15 residues. CDR3 loop: CASSLSGADPDTQYF. As DNA, the CDR3 is TGTGCCAGCAGCTTATCGGGGGCCGACCCAGATACGCAGTATTTT.